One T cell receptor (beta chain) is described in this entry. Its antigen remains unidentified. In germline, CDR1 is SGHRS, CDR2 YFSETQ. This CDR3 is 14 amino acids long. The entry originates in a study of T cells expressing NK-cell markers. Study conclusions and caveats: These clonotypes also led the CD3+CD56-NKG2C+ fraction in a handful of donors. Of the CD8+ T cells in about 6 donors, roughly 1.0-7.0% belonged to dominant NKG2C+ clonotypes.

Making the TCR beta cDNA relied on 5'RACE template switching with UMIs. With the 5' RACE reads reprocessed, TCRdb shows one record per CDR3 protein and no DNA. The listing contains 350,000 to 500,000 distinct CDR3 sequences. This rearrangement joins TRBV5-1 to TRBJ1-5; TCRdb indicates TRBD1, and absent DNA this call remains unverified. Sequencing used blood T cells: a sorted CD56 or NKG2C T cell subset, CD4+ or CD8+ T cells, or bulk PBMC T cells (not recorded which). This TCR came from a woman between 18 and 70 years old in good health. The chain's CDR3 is CASSYTGQGQPQHF.